This TCR beta chain was sequenced during a study of blood T cell repertoires in COVID-19. Study details: Acute-phase and convalescent COVID-19 samples originated in the United States, Italy and Spain. Nucleic acid was either cDNA or gDNA, and it came from T cells, B-cell-depleted T cells, or PBMCs.

Germline V CDR1 and CDR2: LNHDA, SQIVND (reference sequence). The CDR3 is 13 residues long. Germline trimming cut 3 bases from V and 3 bases from J; bases unmatched to any gene: 2. Method: immunoSEQ multiplex PCR; TCRdb's copy keeps in-frame clones and lacks some. The repertoire holds about 110,000 clones, with about 78% as singletons. V gene TRBV19 combines with J gene TRBJ2-7; 7 nucleotides line up with TRBD2. The source is a human donor in a cohort sampled during active or convalescent COVID-19. The specimen sequenced was peripheral blood. As DNA, the CDR3 is TGTGCCAGTAGTATTGGGGAGGGCTACGAGCAGTACTTC. The encoded protein is CASSIGEGYEQYF.